Listed below are T cell receptor beta chains from one sample, sequenced in a study of brain T cells in children with intractable seizures. The data were produced by immunoSEQ multiplex PCR, yet TCRdb's version contains in-frame clones alone and is incomplete. Of under 400,000 clones in the sample, about 93% are singletons; the top ten hold 5% to 7%. This specimen was peripheral blood, taken less than 6 months after surgery. These receptors were collected from a boy under two years old with tuberous sclerosis and intractable seizures. CDR3s leave out the opening cysteine and the closing phenylalanine or tryptophan. Each record gives: J gene, D gene, V gene, CDR3 protein. A D gene is named only where the DNA matches it firmly.

>TRBJ2-7|NA|TRBV28
ASSSGGQVKEQY
>TRBJ2-7|TRBD2|TRBV18
ASSLYSGGAYEQY
>TRBJ1-1|NA|TRBV9
ASSVTENTEAF
>TRBJ1-5|NA|TRBV19
ASSLELWTTNQPQH
>TRBJ2-1|NA|TRBV27
ASSLLGISYNEQF
>TRBJ1-2|TRBD1|TRBV27
ASGDRGRGYT
>TRBJ2-5|NA|TRBV7-8
ASSSGRFRGTQY
>TRBJ1-4|NA|TRBV6-5
ASSWLRREKLF
>TRBJ1-1|TRBD1|TRBV7-9
ASSPLPGTGATTEAF
>TRBJ1-5|NA|TRBV29-1
SVGGGGRNQPQH
>TRBJ1-2|NA|TRBV7-3
ASSLVGGEGYT
>TRBJ1-3|TRBD1|TRBV12-5
ASGLGTGAGNTIY
>TRBJ1-1|TRBD1|TRBV7-2
ASSFPTGGTEAF
>TRBJ2-3|NA|TRBV7-2
ASSLAPMGGGTDTQY
>TRBJ1-3|TRBD1|TRBV9
ASSVPDRDANTIY
>TRBJ1-5|TRBD1|TRBV7-9
ASSSGTDSNQPQH
>TRBJ2-5|NA|TRBV28
ASSMKRETQY
>TRBJ2-7|NA|TRBV2
ASTTGLYEQY
>TRBJ2-2|NA|TRBV11-2
ASSPSSTNTGELF
>TRBJ2-3|TRBD2|TRBV3-1/TRBV3-2
ASSQRGVGTDTQY
>TRBJ2-5|NA|TRBV9
ASSPRAGQETQY
>TRBJ1-2|NA|TRBV3-1/TRBV3-2
ASSPNGENYGYT
>TRBJ1-1|NA|TRBV3-1/TRBV3-2
ASRHRAGTTEAF
>TRBJ2-1|TRBD2|TRBV19
ASSIGLFGASGRQSYNEQF
>TRBJ1-1|TRBD1|TRBV24-1
ATSDRTGEAF
>TRBJ1-2|NA|TRBV6-5
ASSSLRGYGYT
>TRBJ1-1|NA|TRBV14
ASSRLMNTEAF
>TRBJ1-3|NA|TRBV7-9
ASSLARASGNTIY
>TRBJ2-3|TRBD1|TRBV5-6
ASSSGQLTDTQY
>TRBJ2-1|TRBD1|TRBV28
ASSLPRGYNEQF
>TRBJ2-1|TRBD2|TRBV6-4
ASSDSASGGADEQF
>TRBJ1-3|NA|TRBV5-6
ASSSSSHPGNTIY
>TRBJ2-1|NA|TRBV4-1
ASSQETPPLREQF
>TRBJ2-7|TRBD2|TRBV14
ASSQDHVAGGSYEQY
>TRBJ2-5|NA|TRBV7-9
ASSPTGTPQETQY
>TRBJ2-3|NA|TRBV9
ASSVGQLGTDTQY
>TRBJ2-1|TRBD2|TRBV6-6
ASSLPSGIEVGEQF
>TRBJ1-4|NA|TRBV30
AWSGVRTNEKLF
>TRBJ2-3|TRBD2|TRBV24-1
ATSDPGGLALDTQY
>TRBJ1-2|NA|TRBV5-1
ASSLFQGQASYGYT
>TRBJ2-1|NA|TRBV5-4
ASSSIKGESYNEQF
>TRBJ1-1|NA|TRBV4-1
ASSHPNMGLNTEAF
>TRBJ2-2|TRBD1|TRBV25-1
ASSELRQGPGGELF
>TRBJ2-2|NA|TRBV13
ASSLGVGELF
>TRBJ2-7|NA|TRBV7-2
ASRSASSYEQY